This TCR beta chain originates from a study of T-cell memory formation after mild COVID-19. TCRdb used MiXCR to reprocess the 5' RACE reads, holding one entry per CDR3 protein. The sample has 450,000 to 650,000 distinct CDR3 sequences, about a fifth seen once. From germline, CDR1 is KGHDR and CDR2 SFDVKD. The CDR3 runs 14 residues. V lost 5 bases and J lost 5; bases outside the gene matches: 6. There are a few counts of this clonotype. No antigen is known for it. Study conclusions and caveats: From day 15 to 85, contracting clones were balanced between CD4 and CD8, whereas later expanders leaned toward CD4+.

The specimen was PBMCs or a T cell subset sorted from them (not recorded which). This sequence originates from an adult woman who had mild COVID-19 (a few samples of this study predate the infection). Cell type and time point are not known. V usage is TRBV24-1 and J usage is TRBJ1-1; 8 nucleotides agree with TRBD1. The chain's CDR3 is CATSGSTGETEAFF. In DNA, the CDR3 is TGTGCCACCAGTGGTTCGACAGGGGAGACTGAAGCTTTCTTT.